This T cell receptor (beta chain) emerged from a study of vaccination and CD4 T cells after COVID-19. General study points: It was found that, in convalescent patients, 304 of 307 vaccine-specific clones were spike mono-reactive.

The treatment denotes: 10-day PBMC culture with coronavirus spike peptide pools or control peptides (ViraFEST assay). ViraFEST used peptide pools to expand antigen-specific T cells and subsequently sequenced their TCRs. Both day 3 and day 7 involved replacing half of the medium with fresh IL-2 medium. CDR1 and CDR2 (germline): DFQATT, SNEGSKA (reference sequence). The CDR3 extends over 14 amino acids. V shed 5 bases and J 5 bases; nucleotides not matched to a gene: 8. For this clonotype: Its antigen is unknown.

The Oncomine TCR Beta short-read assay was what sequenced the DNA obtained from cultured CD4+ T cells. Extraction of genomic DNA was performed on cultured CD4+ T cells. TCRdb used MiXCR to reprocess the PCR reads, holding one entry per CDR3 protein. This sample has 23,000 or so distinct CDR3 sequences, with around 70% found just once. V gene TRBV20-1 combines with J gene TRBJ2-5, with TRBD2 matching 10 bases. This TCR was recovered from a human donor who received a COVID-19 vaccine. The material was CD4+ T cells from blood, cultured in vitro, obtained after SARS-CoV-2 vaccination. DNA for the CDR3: TGCAGTGCTCAAAGCGGGGGGGCCGTGGAGACCCAGTACTTC. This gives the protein CSAQSGGAVETQYF.